The present T cell receptor beta chain was sequenced within a study of cytotoxic CD8 clonotypes in ibrutinib-treated CLL (TCRdb year 2021). For the wider study: The cohort had 11 relapsed/refractory and about 15 treatment-naive patients; roughly 17 were IGHV unmutated. Samples averaged approximately 240,000 productive templates and 90,000 to 95,000 productive rearrangements. Response samples were obtained after a median of approximately 12 months of treatment, with a range of about 6 to 36 months. Cryopreserved peripheral blood mononuclear cells were collected before treatment, at response, and at either disease progression or sustained remission. Responses were partial in around 25 patients and complete in 2; after median approximately 5.5 years follow-up, some 14 stayed in remission and some twelve progressed. Longitudinal samples were obtainable from about 30% of the roughly 86 participants in the trial. All remission and progressive disease samples were collected while patients were still receiving ibrutinib. Overall study outcomes, separate from this receptor: Baseline clonality was found to be higher than that of age-matched healthy donors and was strongly correlated with circulating CD8+ T-cell counts. Public clonotypes were rare and either shrank or stayed stable during treatment, and the rise in clonality at ibrutinib response reflected expansion of private clonotypes. Lymph node repertoires were not examined, and the timing of sampling was not matched between patients in sustained remission and those whose disease progressed. An increase in clonality was observed at ibrutinib response, with clonality remaining stable during sustained remission and falling back toward baseline at progression.

According to the study, the label for this sample's time point signals: progressive disease on ibrutinib. For TCR beta library preparation, around 2 micrograms of genomic DNA were isolated from cryopreserved PBMCs. Longitudinal blood samples from CLL patients on ibrutinib monotherapy underwent high-throughput TCR beta sequencing. The patients took part in an open-label, single-center phase 2 trial of ibrutinib monotherapy. The goal of deep resolution MiSeq sequencing was a depth between 1 in 1 million and 1 in 200,000 T cells, and coverage averaged 10x per clonotype. The immunoSEQ hsTCRB Kit was used to generate TCR beta libraries. Per the original workflow: ImmunoSEQ Data Assistant and ImmunoSEQ Analyzer were used for data analysis, and V, D and J genes were assigned according to IMGT definitions. Clonality, which ranges from 0 to 1, was calculated as one minus the normalized Shannon entropy of productive rearrangement frequencies. Only overrepresented clonotypes making up at least 0.05% of each patient's repertoire were included in the public clonotype analysis. Some twelve repertoires from age-matched healthy donors, obtained from immuneACCESS, served as clonality controls. Here the immuneACCESS table is served through TCRdb, limited to in-frame sequences with V and J called. Missing clones are a known gap in these copies; in checked studies unresolved V genes cover under half, and the rest lacks a known reason. That table is the source of V, J and clone size, and D and trimming were worked out from the DNA. For this sample the table gives about 50,000 clones, of which 50% to 65% were detected only once. The ten largest clones capture roughly a quarter of the sample.

This clone turned up a few times. No cognate antigen has been identified for it. Base qualities are not provided; no much larger clone lies one nucleotide away. Taken from cysteine to phenylalanine, the CDR3 has 14 residues. Only the CDR3 DNA stays, 42 bases, in frame from base 1. From a lookup of the germline V gene, CDR1 and CDR2 are SGHRS and YFSETQ. V was cut back by 5 bases and J by 0 bases, leaving a gap of 10 bases between them. The V and J genes are TRBV5-1 and TRBJ2-3; no D gene can be assigned with confidence. The sample in question was PBMCs, obtained at disease progression, from a patient treated with ibrutinib. This sequence was found in a human donor with chronic lymphocytic leukemia. In nucleotides, the sequence is TGCGCCAGCAGTCGTAGTATCAGCACAGATACGCAGTATTTT. It translates as CASSRSISTDTQYF.